The clone carrying this TCR beta chain was recorded only once. Its antigen remains unknown. The ends lost 5 bases at V and 1 base at J; junction bases unmatched: 11. CDR1 and CDR2 from the germline V gene are MNHNY and SVGAGI (reference sequence). The CDR3 sequence is 18 residues long. The data stem from a study of T cell responses to AZD1222 COVID-19 vaccine. Findings and caveats of the study: Repertoires were sampled only after the peak T cell response. Donors were chiefly white British, with a greater number of females, and clonal diversity was perhaps underestimated. Researchers report vaccine-associated CD4 TCRs spanning spike, with dominance at 160-218 and 743-854.

Repertoires were generated with immunoSEQ multiplex PCR, while TCRdb's copy carries only in-frame clones and drops some. This table holds over 110,000 clones, about 91% found once. The sequence was collected from an adult who received the AZD1222 COVID-19 vaccine. Specimen: peripheral blood, collected 28 days after the second AZD1222 dose. V usage is TRBV6-6 and J usage is TRBJ2-1; 10 nucleotides match TRBD2. CDR3 DNA: TGTGCCAGCAGTCGAAGCCAACTAGCGGGGCTTTCCTACAATGAGCAGTTCTTC. Amino acid sequence: CASSRSQLAGLSYNEQFF.